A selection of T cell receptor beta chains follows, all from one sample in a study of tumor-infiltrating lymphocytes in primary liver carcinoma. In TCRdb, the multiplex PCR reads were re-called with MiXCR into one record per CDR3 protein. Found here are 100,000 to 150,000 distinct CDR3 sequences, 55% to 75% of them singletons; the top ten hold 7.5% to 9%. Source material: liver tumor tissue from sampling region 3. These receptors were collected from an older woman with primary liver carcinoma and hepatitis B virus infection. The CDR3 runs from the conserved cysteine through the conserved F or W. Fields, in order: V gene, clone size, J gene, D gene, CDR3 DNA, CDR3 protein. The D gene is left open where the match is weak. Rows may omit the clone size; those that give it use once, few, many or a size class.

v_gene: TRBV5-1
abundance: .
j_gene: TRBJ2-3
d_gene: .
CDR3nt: TGCGCCAACAACTACACAGATACGCAGTATTTT
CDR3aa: CANNYTDTQYF

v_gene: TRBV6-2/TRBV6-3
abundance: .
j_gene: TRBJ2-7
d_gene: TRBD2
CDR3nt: TGTGCCAGCAGGCGGACTAGCGGTCACGAGCAGTACTTC
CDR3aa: CASRRTSGHEQYF

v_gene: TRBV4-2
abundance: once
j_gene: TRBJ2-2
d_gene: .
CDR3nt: TGCGCCAGCAGCTTGGGAAACACCAGGGAGCTGTTTTTC
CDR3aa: CASSLGNTRELFF

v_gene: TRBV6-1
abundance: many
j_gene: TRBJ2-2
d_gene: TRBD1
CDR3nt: TGTGCCAGCAGCTCACAGGGGGTGGCCACCGGGGAGCTGTTTTTT
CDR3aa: CASSSQGVATGELFF

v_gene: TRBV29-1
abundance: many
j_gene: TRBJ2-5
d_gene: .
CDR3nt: TGCAGCTGGGGTCAGGGAGGAGAGACCCAGTACTTC
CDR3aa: CSWGQGGETQYF

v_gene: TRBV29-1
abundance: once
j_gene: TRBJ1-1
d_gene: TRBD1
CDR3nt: TGCAGCGATAGGGCTACACAGGGGGCCTCTGAAGTTTTCTTT
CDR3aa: CSDRATQGASEVFF

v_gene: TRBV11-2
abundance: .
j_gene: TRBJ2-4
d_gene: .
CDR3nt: TGTGCCAGCAGTTTAGAAGGATTAGCCAAAAAGATTCAGTACTTC
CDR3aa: CASSLEGLAKKIQYF

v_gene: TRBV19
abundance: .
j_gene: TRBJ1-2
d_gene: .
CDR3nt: TGTGCCAGTAGTATCCTGTATGGCTACACCTTC
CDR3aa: CASSILYGYTF

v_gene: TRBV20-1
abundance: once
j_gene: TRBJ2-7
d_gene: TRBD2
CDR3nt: TGCAGTGCTAGAGATTTTCGTCGGCTAGCGGATACGCCCTACGAGCAGTACTTC
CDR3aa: CSARDFRRLADTPYEQYF

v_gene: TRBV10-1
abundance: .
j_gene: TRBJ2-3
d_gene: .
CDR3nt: TGCGCCAGCCGGTCCGTTGGACACAACACAGAAACGCAGTATTTT
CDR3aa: CASRSVGHNTETQYF

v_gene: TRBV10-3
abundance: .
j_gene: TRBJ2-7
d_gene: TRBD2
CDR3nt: TGTGCCATCAATACCAAACCGGGACTAGCGGGAAACAAGCAGTACTTC
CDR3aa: CAINTKPGLAGNKQYF

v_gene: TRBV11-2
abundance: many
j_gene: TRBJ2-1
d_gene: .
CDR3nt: TGTGCCAGCAGCTTATTACCTATCTACAATGAGCAGTTCTTC
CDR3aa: CASSLLPIYNEQFF

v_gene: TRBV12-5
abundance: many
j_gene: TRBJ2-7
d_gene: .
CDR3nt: TGTGCTAGTGGTTTACTACTGGGCCCGGTGGGCGTCGAGCAGTACTTC
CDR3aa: CASGLLLGPVGVEQYF

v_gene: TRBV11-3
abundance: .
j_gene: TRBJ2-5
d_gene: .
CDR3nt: TGTGCCTGCAGTTTACAGCTTCGGGAGACCCAGTACTTC
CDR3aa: CACSLQLRETQYF

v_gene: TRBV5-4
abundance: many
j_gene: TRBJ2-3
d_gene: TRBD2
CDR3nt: TGTGCCAGCAGCACCAAAGGGGCGGGAGGTGCAGATACGCAGTATTTT
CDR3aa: CASSTKGAGGADTQYF

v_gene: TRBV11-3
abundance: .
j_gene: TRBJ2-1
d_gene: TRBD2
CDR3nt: TGTGTCAGCAGCTTAGGTCAATGTGGGAGGGCCGGCTACAATGAGCAGTTCTTC
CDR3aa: CVSSLGQCGRAGYNEQFF

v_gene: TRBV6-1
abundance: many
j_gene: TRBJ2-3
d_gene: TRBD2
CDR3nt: TGTGCCAGCAGTGAAATCTGGGAGGGCCGTGATACGCAGTATTTT
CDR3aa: CASSEIWEGRDTQYF

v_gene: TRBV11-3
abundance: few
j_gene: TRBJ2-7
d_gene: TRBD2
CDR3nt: TGTTCCAGCAGCTTAGATCGGGCTAGCGGCTACGAACAGCACTTC
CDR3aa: CSSSLDRASGYEQHF

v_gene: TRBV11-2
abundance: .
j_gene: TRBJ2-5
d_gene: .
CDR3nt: TGTGCCAGCAGCCTAGCCGAGGGCGGGCGGGAGACCCAGTACTTC
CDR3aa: CASSLAEGGRETQYF

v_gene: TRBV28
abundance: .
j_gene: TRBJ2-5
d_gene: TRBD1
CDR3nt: TGTGCCAGCAGTGCTCAGGGGGCGGAGACCCAGTGCTTC
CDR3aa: CASSAQGAETQCF

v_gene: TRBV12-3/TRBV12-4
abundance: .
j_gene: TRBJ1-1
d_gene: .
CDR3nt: TGTGCCAGCAGTCCACGGTGGACTGAAGCTTTCTTT
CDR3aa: CASSPRWTEAFF

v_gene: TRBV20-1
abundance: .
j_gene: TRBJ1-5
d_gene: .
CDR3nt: TGCAACTTAAAACGACAAGGATTATCAAATCAGCCCCAGCATTTT
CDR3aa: CNLKRQGLSNQPQHF

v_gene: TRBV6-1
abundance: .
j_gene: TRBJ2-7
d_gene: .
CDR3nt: TGTGTCAGCAGTGAGCAGGGGCTCCCCTACGAACAGTACTTC
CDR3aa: CVSSEQGLPYEQYF

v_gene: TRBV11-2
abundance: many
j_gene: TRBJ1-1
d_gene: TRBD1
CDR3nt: TGTGCCAGCAGCCCTAGGGGACAGGGTTACACTGAAGCTTTCTTT
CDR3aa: CASSPRGQGYTEAFF

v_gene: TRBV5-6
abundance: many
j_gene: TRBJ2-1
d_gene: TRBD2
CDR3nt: TGTGCCAGCAGCCAATCGACTAGCGGGCGGTTCAATGAGCAGTTCTTC
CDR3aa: CASSQSTSGRFNEQFF

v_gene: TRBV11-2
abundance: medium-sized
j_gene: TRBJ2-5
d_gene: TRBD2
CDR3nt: TGTGCCAGCACGCCCCGTGGTAGCGGGAGTTGGGAGACCCAGTACTTC
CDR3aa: CASTPRGSGSWETQYF

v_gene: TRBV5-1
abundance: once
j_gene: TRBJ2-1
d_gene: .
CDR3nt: TGCGCCAGCAGCTTGGATGCCGTCACCGATTATGAGCAGTTCTTC
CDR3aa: CASSLDAVTDYEQFF

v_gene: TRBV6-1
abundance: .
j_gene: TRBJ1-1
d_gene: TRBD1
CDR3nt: TGTGCCAGCGGTCAGGGGGGGAACACTGAAGCTTTCTTC
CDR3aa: CASGQGGNTEAFF

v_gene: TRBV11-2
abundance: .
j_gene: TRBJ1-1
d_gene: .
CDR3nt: TGTGTCATCAGCTCTAAACATGCTGAAGCCTTCTTT
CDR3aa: CVISSKHAEAFF

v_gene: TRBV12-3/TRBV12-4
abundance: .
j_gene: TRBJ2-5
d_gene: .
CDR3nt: TGTGCCAGCAGCGGCCACTCTGGATATCGGACCCAGTACTTC
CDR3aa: CASSGHSGYRTQYF

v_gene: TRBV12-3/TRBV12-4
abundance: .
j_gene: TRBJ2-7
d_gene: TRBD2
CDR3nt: TGTGCCAGCAGCTCGACTAGCTCCTACGAGCGGTACTTC
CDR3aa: CASSSTSSYERYF

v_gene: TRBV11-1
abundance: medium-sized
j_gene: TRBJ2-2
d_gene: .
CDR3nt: TGTGCCAGCAGCTTAGAAGTGGGCGCCGGGGAGCTGTTTTTT
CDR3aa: CASSLEVGAGELFF

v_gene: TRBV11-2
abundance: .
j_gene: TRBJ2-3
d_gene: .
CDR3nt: TGTACCAGCAGCTTAGGAAGACTAACGTACACGTCAGATACGCAGTATTTT
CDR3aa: CTSSLGRLTYTSDTQYF

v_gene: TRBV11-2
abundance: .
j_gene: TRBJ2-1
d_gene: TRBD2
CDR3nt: TGTACGAGCAGCTTAGATCTAGCGGATGAGCAGTTCTTC
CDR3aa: CTSSLDLADEQFF

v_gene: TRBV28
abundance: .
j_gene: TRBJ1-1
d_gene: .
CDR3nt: TGTGCCGGCAGTAGACAGGAACTCATGAACACTGAAGCTTTCTTT
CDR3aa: CAGSRQELMNTEAFF

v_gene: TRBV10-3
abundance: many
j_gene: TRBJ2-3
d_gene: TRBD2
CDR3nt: TGTGCCAGCGCCGGGGGGGGGCCCACTGGGATGAATACGCAGTATTTT
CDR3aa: CASAGGGPTGMNTQYF

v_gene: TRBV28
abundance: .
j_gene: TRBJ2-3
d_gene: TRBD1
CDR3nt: TGTGCCAGCGCTTCCTGGGACAGTGCCACAGATACGCAGTATTTC
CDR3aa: CASASWDSATDTQYF

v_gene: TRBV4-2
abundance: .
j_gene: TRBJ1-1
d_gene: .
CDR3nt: TGTGCCAGCAGCCCCATGAGGAACACTGAAGCTTTCTTT
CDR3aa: CASSPMRNTEAFF

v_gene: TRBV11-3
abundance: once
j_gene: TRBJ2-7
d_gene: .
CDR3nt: TGTGCCAGCAGCATCGCAGGCTACGAGCAGTACTTC
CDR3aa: CASSIAGYEQYF

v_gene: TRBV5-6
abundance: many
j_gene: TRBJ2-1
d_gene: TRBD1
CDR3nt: TGTGCCAGCAGCTTGGGACAGGGGAATAGTCATGAGCAGTTCTTC
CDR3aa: CASSLGQGNSHEQFF

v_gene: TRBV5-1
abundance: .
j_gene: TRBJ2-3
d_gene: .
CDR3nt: TGCGCCAGCAGCTTGGTCCCGGACACCAGTAGCATAGATACGCAGTATTTT
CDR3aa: CASSLVPDTSSIDTQYF

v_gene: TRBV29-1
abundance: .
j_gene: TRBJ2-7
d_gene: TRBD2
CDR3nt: TGTAGCGTTTGGACTAGCGGACCGCACGAGCAGTACTTC
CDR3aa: CSVWTSGPHEQYF

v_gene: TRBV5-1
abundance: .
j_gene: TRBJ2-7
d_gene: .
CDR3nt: TGCGCCAGCAGCTTGATGTGGGGCAAGGGCTACGAGCAGTACTTC
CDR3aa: CASSLMWGKGYEQYF

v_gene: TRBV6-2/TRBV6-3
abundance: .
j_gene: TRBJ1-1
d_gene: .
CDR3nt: TGTACTAGCACCGTTACCGGCCGGCGGAACACTGAAGCTTTCTTT
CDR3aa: CTSTVTGRRNTEAFF

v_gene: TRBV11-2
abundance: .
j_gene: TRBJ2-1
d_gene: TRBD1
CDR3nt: TGTGCCAGCAGCCCCCCGCCGGGACAGGGAAACAATGTGCAGTCCTTC
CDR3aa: CASSPPPGQGNNVQSF

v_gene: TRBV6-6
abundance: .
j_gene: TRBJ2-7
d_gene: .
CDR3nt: TGTGCCAGCAGTTACTCCGTGGACAGAGCCTCGTGGGAGCAGTACTTC
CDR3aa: CASSYSVDRASWEQYF

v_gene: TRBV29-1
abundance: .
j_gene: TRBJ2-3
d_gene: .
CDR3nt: TGCAGCGTTGATGTCGGTGGGTTTAGCACAGATACGCAGTATTTT
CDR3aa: CSVDVGGFSTDTQYF

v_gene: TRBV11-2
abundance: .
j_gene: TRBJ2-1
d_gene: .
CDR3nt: TGTGTCAGGAGTCCGGACCCGAGGTATAGGGAGCAGTTCTTC
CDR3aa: CVRSPDPRYREQFF

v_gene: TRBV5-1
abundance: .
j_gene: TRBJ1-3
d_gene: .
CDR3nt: TGCGCCAGCAGCTTGGAGGGCCTTGGGGGAAACACCATATATTTT
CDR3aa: CASSLEGLGGNTIYF

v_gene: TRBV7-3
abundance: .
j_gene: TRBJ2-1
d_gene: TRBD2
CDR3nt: TGTGTCAGCAGCGTTCCTAGCGGGAACAATGAGCAGTTCTTC
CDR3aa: CVSSVPSGNNEQFF

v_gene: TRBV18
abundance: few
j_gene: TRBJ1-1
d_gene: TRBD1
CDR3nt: TGTGCCAGCTCACTCACGACAGGGATGAACACTGAAGCTTTCTTT
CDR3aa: CASSLTTGMNTEAFF

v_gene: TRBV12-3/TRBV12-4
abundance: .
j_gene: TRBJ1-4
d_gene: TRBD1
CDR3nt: TGTGACAGCAGCCACGGACAGGGCAGGGCCAATGAAAAACTGTTTTTT
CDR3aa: CDSSHGQGRANEKLFF

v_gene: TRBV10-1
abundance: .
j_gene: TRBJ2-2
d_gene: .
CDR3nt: TGCGCCGACAGTAAGGGGTCGGCCGGGGAGCTGTTTTTT
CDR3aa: CADSKGSAGELFF

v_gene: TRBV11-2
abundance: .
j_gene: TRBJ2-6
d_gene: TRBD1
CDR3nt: TGTGCCAGCAGCATAGGGGGCGCAAGGGCCAACGTCCTGGCTTTC
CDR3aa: CASSIGGARANVLAF

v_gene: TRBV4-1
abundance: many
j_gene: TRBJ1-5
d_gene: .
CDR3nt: TGCGCCAGCAGCCATGGCCAGAATCAGCCCCAGCATTTT
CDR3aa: CASSHGQNQPQHF

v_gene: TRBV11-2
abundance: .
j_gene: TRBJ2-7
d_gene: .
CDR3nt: TGTGCCAGCAGCTTAGGGTGTCACGAGCAGTACTTC
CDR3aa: CASSLGCHEQYF

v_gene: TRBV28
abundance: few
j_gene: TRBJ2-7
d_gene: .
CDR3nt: TGTGCCAGCAGCTCCCTTGAGGGGGGGAGGAGCACCTACGAGCAGTACTTC
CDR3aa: CASSSLEGGRSTYEQYF